A single T cell receptor (beta chain) is shown here with its context. These data originate in a study of blood T cell repertoires in COVID-19. Background on the study: The samples span acute and convalescent COVID-19 from the United States, Italy and Spain. The analysed material was cDNA or gDNA that came from T cells, B-cell-depleted T cells, or PBMCs.

This CDR3 comprises 14 residues. The J segment lost 3 bases and the V segment lost 2 bases, leaving 2 bases of the junction unmatched. In germline, CDR1 is LGHDT, CDR2 YNNKEL (reference sequence). Authors' data handling: Amplification with reference gene primers provided the estimates of nucleated cell counts. Assay: immunoSEQ multiplex PCR; the TCRdb copy retains only in-frame clones and omits some. That table is the source of V, J and clone size, and D and trimming were worked out from the DNA. The sample includes about 340,000 clones, more than 90% of them seen just once. This rearrangement joins TRBV3-1 (or the pseudogene TRBV3-2) to TRBJ2-7; TRBD1 aligns across 9 bases. Sequencing was carried out using PBMCs or T cells enriched from blood (not recorded which). This clonotype originated in a woman under 40 who had recovered from COVID-19. CDR3 sequence: CASSQPGQGYEQYF. CDR3 DNA: TGTGCCAGCAGCCAACCGGGACAGGGCTACGAGCAGTACTTC.